The 2 T cell receptor beta chains below were found in one sample sequenced in a study of regulatory T cells in long-lasting Graves disease. iRepertoire HTBI primers and Arm-PCR of CDR3 regions built TCR beta libraries. MiXCR was run by TCRdb on the multiplex PCR reads, yielding one entry per CDR3 protein. The sample lists about 660,000 distinct CDR3 sequences, around 32% occurring once. As for time point: persistent/refractory GD, antithyroid drugs over 5 years with positive TRAb. PBMC-extracted RNA yielded the TCR library. The sample in question was peripheral blood mononuclear cells (PBMCs), obtained when the disease was refractory, from a patient treated with antithyroid drugs. Receptors were obtained from a female donor with Graves disease.

This clonotype was counted only a few times. This rearrangement joins TRBV29-1 to TRBJ2-7; perhaps TRBD1 as D (6 bases). Germline CDR1 reads SQVTM; CDR2 reads ANQGSEA. V lost 7 bases and J 2 bases, leaving 12 bases between the germline ends. This CDR3 comprises 12 residues. The CDR3 sequence: CSATGSTYEQYF. DNA for the CDR3: TGCAGCGCCACAGGGTCCACCTACGAGCAGTACTTC.

This chain connects TRBV27 to TRBJ2-7; 9 positions match TRBD1. Germline-derived CDR1 and CDR2 are MNHEY and SMNVEV (reference sequence). This CDR3 region has 14 residues. Trimming at V came to 6 bases and at J to 4 bases, leaving 7 bases not matched to a gene. CDR3 sequence reads: CASSRQGGGYEQYF. As DNA, the CDR3 is TGTGCCAGCAGCCGACAGGGGGGGGGTTACGAGCAGTACTTC.